This section outlines one TCR beta chain sequence together with its context. Its cognate antigen is unknown. Primed by a sample-barcoded 5' primer and a J-beta primer mix, a second PCR proceeded for about 7 to 11 cycles. Carrying 12 random nucleotides, a template-switch adaptor labeled each individual cDNA molecule. Each CDR3 protein is one row after TCRdb ran MiXCR on the 5' RACE reads. The table lists about 1,000,000 distinct CDR3 sequences, 35% to 50% of them singletons. This sample was taken from a study of blood T cells in healthy people across ages. Study results and caveats: PBMCs went unsorted, and a conclusive naive versus antigen-experienced comparison was therefore prevented.

V lost 5 bases to trimming and J lost 0 bases, with 11 bases between them. The CDR3 contains 15 residues. This rearrangement joins TRBV12-3 or TRBV12-4 to TRBJ1-5; D is uncertain. The sequence derives from a woman aged 60 to 75 in good health. Sequencing used blood. Here the CDR3 DNA reads TGTGCCAGCAGTCGTCGGACGGGTAGCAATCAGCCCCAGCATTTT. Protein sequence: CASSRRTGSNQPQHF.